Following are 32 T cell receptor beta chains from one sample sequenced in a study of blood T cell repertoires in COVID-19. This table comes from immunoSEQ multiplex PCR, and its TCRdb copy is limited to in-frame clones, with some not included. The table has roughly 160,000 clones, more than 70% seen once; the top ten hold 11% to 15%. Sequencing was performed on peripheral blood. The source of these receptors is a man aged 18 to 30 with active or convalescent COVID-19.

This chain uses TRBV6-5 with TRBJ1-5; D is perhaps TRBD1 (6 bases). Germline V gives CDR1 MNHEY, CDR2 SVGAGI. The CDR3 is made up of 14 amino acids. V lost 7 bases and J lost 6, with 16 bases in between. CDR3 coding DNA: TGTGCCAGCACCCCCGGGACACGTTTTCAGCCCCAGCATTTT. It translates to CASTPGTRFQPQHF.

This clone was observed once. The chain has TRBV19 and TRBJ1-1, with 7 nucleotides matching TRBD1. Germline loops: CDR1 LNHDA, CDR2 SQIVND (reference sequence). Trimming cost V 5 bases and J 4 bases; bases outside gene matches: 7. The CDR3 extends over 14 amino acids. The CDR3 DNA reads as TGTGCCAGTAGTCCCCAGACAGGGCTCACTGAAGCTTTCTTT. Its protein is CASSPQTGLTEAFF. Together with reference TRBV19 and TRBJ1-1, the CDR3 gives the full variable domain: DGGITQSPKYLFRKEGQNVTLSCEQNLNHDAMYWYRQDPGQGLRLIYYSQIVNDFQKGDIAEGYSVSREKKESFPLTVTSAQKNPTAFYLCASSPQTGLTEAFFGQGTRLTVV.

The chain combines TRBV19 with TRBJ1-2; 7 bases agree with TRBD1. This CDR3 contains 14 residues. V gave up 7 bases and J gave up 7 bases; unmatched junction bases: 12. Germline CDR1 reads LNHDA; CDR2 reads SQIVND (reference sequence). CDR3 sequence: CASTPPDRLGGYTF. The DNA of the CDR3 is TGTGCCAGTACCCCCCCGGACAGGCTGGGTGGCTACACCTTC.

The rearrangement uses TRBV5-1 and TRBJ2-7; TRBD1 might be the D (6 bases). V was clipped by 4 bases and J by 2 bases, with 16 bases between them. The germline gives CDR1 SGHRS, CDR2 YFSETQ. This CDR3 has 15 amino acids. The CDR3 nucleotides read TGCGCCAGCAGCCGAAGAACAGGGATGCCCTACGAGCAGTACTTC. The encoded protein is CASSRRTGMPYEQYF.

This rearrangement joins TRBV10-2 to TRBJ2-1; 8 bases are a match to TRBD2. Germline V gene sequence: CDR1 WSHSY, CDR2 SAAADI. With V trimmed by 3 bases and J by 4 bases, 5 bases remained unmatched. The CDR3 totals 15 residues. The CDR3 sequence is CASSERREVYNEQFF. The CDR3 bases are TGCGCCAGCAGTGAACGGCGGGAGGTGTACAATGAGCAGTTCTTC.

The V call is TRBV6-4, the J call TRBJ2-2, with 8 bases fitting TRBD2. Trimming took 6 bases from V and 4 from J; bases not matched to a gene: 10. Germline CDR1 and CDR2: MRHNA and SNTAGT. The CDR3 is 16 residues long. This CDR3 is CASSPGTRSGTGELFF. The DNA for the CDR3 is TGTGCCAGCAGCCCCGGGACTAGAAGCGGCACCGGGGAGCTGTTTTTT.

V is TRBV6-5 and J is TRBJ1-5; unclear D gene. This CDR3 region has 15 residues. V was clipped by 6 bases and J by 0 bases, with 12 bases between them. The germline CDR1 and CDR2 sequences are MNHEY and SVGAGI. DNA of the CDR3: TGTGCCAGCAGAAAACAGCAGTATAGCAATCAGCCCCAGCATTTT. Protein product: CASRKQQYSNQPQHF.

V gene TRBV6-1 combines with J gene TRBJ1-5; no clear D. V was cut by 1 base and J by 5 bases, with 9 bases left in between. Germline-derived CDR1 and CDR2 are MNHNS and SASEGT. There are 14 residues in the CDR3. The CDR3 sequence: CASSEVIAYQPQHF. In DNA form, the CDR3 reads TGTGCCAGCAGTGAAGTGATAGCCTATCAGCCCCAGCATTTT.

Of note for this clone: The sample carries other DNA sequences with the same CDR3. This chain connects TRBV19 to TRBJ2-5, with 10 bases identical to TRBD1. Germline V lookup: CDR1 LNHDA, CDR2 SQIVND (reference sequence). This CDR3 is built from 13 residues. V shed 8 bases and J 5 bases; nucleotides not matched to a gene: 5. CDR3 sequence: CASRDRGRETQYF. The CDR3 DNA follows: TGTGCCAGTCGGGACAGGGGTCGGGAGACCCAGTACTTC. The whole variable domain, filled in from reference TRBV19 and TRBJ2-5, reads DGGITQSPKYLFRKEGQNVTLSCEQNLNHDAMYWYRQDPGQGLRLIYYSQIVNDFQKGDIAEGYSVSREKKESFPLTVTSAQKNPTAFYLCASRDRGRETQYFGPGTRLLVL.

V and J are TRBV24-1 and TRBJ2-1; TRBD2 aligns across 8 bases. Germline lookup yields CDR1 KGHDR and CDR2 SFDVKD. Losses at the gene ends were 9 bases for V and 5 bases for J; bases not matched to a gene: 8. The CDR3 is made up of 14 amino acids. CDR3 loop: CATARGGSDNEQFF. The CDR3 region has the DNA TGTGCCACCGCCCGGGGGGGGTCGGACAATGAGCAGTTCTTC.

This chain links TRBV19 with TRBJ2-5; TRBD1 agrees at 10 bases. The V gene end was trimmed by 3 bases and the J gene end by 4 bases; junction bases not matched to a gene: 11. CDR3 length equals 17 residues. CDR1 LNHDA and CDR2 SQIVND come from the germline V gene (reference sequence). As DNA, the CDR3 is TGTGCCAGTAGTATCTTAGACCGGGACAGGGGACGAGAGACCCAGTACTTC. Translated: CASSILDRDRGRETQYF.

The CDR3 region has the DNA TGTGCCAGCAGCCAACAGGGGGACGGTCAGCCCCAGCATTTT. As protein: CASSQQGDGQPQHF. The chain joins TRBV27 to TRBJ1-5; TRBD1 matches 8 bases. V was pared by 6 bases and J by 6 bases, with 7 bases of the junction left unmatched. In germline, CDR1 is MNHEY, CDR2 SMNVEV (reference sequence). The length of the CDR3 is 14 residues.

This clone was seen only a few times. This sequence joins TRBV6-1 and TRBJ1-1; the match to TRBD1 covers 7 bases. V lost 3 bases and J lost 0; bases outside the gene matches: 10. CDR3 length: 17 amino acids. CDR1 is MNHNS and CDR2 is SASEGT in the germline V gene. The CDR3 is CASSEPYQGQMNTEAFF. The CDR3, as DNA: TGTGCCAGCAGTGAGCCATACCAGGGACAGATGAACACTGAAGCTTTCTTT.

This sequence joins TRBV3-1 (or the pseudogene TRBV3-2) and TRBJ2-7; D is uncertain. Germline CDR1 and CDR2: LGHDT and YNNKEL (reference sequence). Trimming took 4 bases from V and 0 from J, leaving 13 bases between them. The length of the CDR3 is 15 residues. The CDR3 loop is CASSPSRVSSYEQYF. Here the CDR3 DNA reads TGTGCCAGCAGCCCCTCACGGGTTAGCTCCTACGAGCAGTACTTC.

The chain recombines TRBV29-1 with TRBJ2-1, with 10 bases lining up with TRBD1. CDR1 is SQVTM, CDR2 ANQGSEA, per germline. V was clipped by 7 bases and J by 4 bases; unmatched bases: 4. This CDR3 has 13 residues. The chain's CDR3 is CSGKGQGYNEQFF. The CDR3 coding sequence is TGCAGCGGGAAGGGACAGGGGTACAATGAGCAGTTCTTC.

This clone was detected a few times. Other DNA variants within this sample encode the same CDR3. J is TRBJ1-1 and V is TRBV4-1; unclear D gene. Trimming stripped 0 bases from V and 4 bases from J, with 9 bases between. This CDR3 has 14 residues. Germline V lookup: CDR1 MGHRA, CDR2 YSYEKL. The CDR3 here is CASSQDMRGTEAFF. The CDR3 region has the DNA TGCGCCAGCAGCCAAGATATGCGGGGCACTGAAGCTTTCTTT.

The chain links TRBV4-1 to TRBJ1-2; 7 bases agree with TRBD1. CDR1 is MGHRA and CDR2 is YSYEKL in the germline V gene. Germline trimming cut 0 bases from V and 6 bases from J; bases unmatched to any gene: 13. This CDR3 contains 17 residues. CDR3: CASSQDARQGNRNGYTF. The CDR3, as DNA: TGCGCCAGCAGCCAAGATGCGAGACAGGGAAATCGCAATGGCTACACCTTC.

This sequence joins TRBV4-3 and TRBJ2-4, with 9 bases fitting TRBD1. The CDR3 spans 16 residues. Germline V CDR1 and CDR2: LGHNA, YSLEER. V shed 0 bases, J shed 1 base, and the junction held 1 base outside the gene matches. CDR3 protein: CASSQDGTGAKNIQYF. The CDR3 coding sequence is TGCGCCAGCAGCCAAGATGGGACAGGGGCCAAAAACATTCAGTACTTC.

The sample holds one count of this clone. This rearrangement joins TRBV19 to TRBJ2-5; the match to TRBD2 covers 13 bases. The V gene end was trimmed by 1 base and the J gene end by 1 base; junction bases not matched to a gene: 0. This CDR3 comprises 16 residues. Per germline, CDR1 LNHDA and CDR2 SQIVND (reference sequence). CDR3 DNA sequence: TGTGCCAGTAGTATAGGACTAGCGGGGGGCCAAGAGACCCAGTACTTC. Protein: CASSIGLAGGQETQYF.

This clone was detected once. The chain employs TRBV4-2 and TRBJ2-3; TRBD2 matches at 8 bases. The V gene end was trimmed by 0 bases and the J gene end by 2 bases; junction bases not matched to a gene: 10. From germline, CDR1 is LGHNA and CDR2 YNFKEQ. The CDR3 is 18 amino acids. The CDR3 loop reads CASSQEPSAGAITDTQYF. CDR3 in DNA: TGTGCCAGCAGCCAAGAGCCTTCAGCGGGGGCAATCACAGATACGCAGTATTTT.

The CDR3 region is CASSLTSTGELFF. In DNA form, the CDR3 reads TGTGCCAGCAGTTTAACCAGCACCGGGGAGCTGTTTTTT. The chain uses TRBV12-3 or TRBV12-4 and TRBJ2-2; D unresolved. With 2 bases removed from V and 4 bases from J, the gap between germline ends came to 5 bases. The CDR3 is 13 amino acids.

The rearrangement links TRBV5-1 to TRBJ1-2; 8 positions agree with TRBD1. CDR3 length equals 14 residues. V trimming: 2 bases; J trimming: 0 bases; junction bases outside the gene matches: 0. Germline CDR1 SGHRS, CDR2 YFSETQ. CDR3 DNA sequence: TGCGCCAGCAGCTTACAGGGGGCTAACTATGGCTACACCTTC. It encodes CASSLQGANYGYTF.

This chain joins TRBV4-1 and TRBJ2-1; TRBD2 might be the D (5 bases). CDR3 length: 16 amino acids. V lost 1 base and J 8 bases, leaving 18 bases between the germline ends. CDR1 and CDR2 from the germline V gene are MGHRA and YSYEKL. This CDR3 is CASSQVDLLVFDEQFF. The CDR3 nucleotides read TGCGCCAGCAGCCAAGTAGATTTACTAGTGTTTGATGAGCAGTTCTTC.

The chain is built from TRBV6-6 and TRBJ1-1, with TRBD1 identical over 10 bases. Germline lookup yields CDR1 MNHNY and CDR2 SVGAGI (reference sequence). The CDR3 runs to 12 residues. The CDR3 is CAVPGQGLEAFF. The CDR3 DNA reads TGTGCTGTACCGGGACAGGGGCTTGAAGCTTTCTTT.

V usage is TRBV18 and J usage is TRBJ1-2, with 7 positions matching TRBD1. The germline gives CDR1 KGHSH, CDR2 LQKENI. The CDR3 contains 14 residues. The trim removed 1 base at V and 8 bases at J, leaving 7 bases unmatched. CDR3 protein: CASSPLDRAGGYTF. CDR3 nucleotide sequence: TGTGCCAGCTCACCACTTGACAGGGCCGGGGGCTACACCTTC.

The chain combines TRBV6-6 with TRBJ1-5; the D gene is possibly TRBD1 (6 bases). Germline V lookup: CDR1 MNHNY, CDR2 SVGAGI (reference sequence). The CDR3 spans 15 residues. Trimming pared 6 bases from V and 1 base from J, leaving 13 bases between. The CDR3 spells CASSPRGKSNQPQHF. The CDR3 DNA follows: TGTGCCAGCAGCCCCAGGGGAAAGAGCAATCAGCCCCAGCATTTT.

The chain is built from TRBV7-9 and TRBJ1-1, with 8 positions matching TRBD1. The CDR3 consists of 15 residues. Germline V gene data show CDR1 as SEHNR and CDR2 as FQNEAQ (reference sequence). Trimming at V came to 4 bases and at J to 4 bases, leaving 8 bases not matched to a gene. CDR3 DNA: TGTGCCAGCAGCTACTCAGGGGGCGCAGCCACTGAAGCTTTCTTT. Translation: CASSYSGGAATEAFF.

The chain couples TRBV29-1 to TRBJ1-3, with no clear D. The germline V gene has CDR1 SQVTM and CDR2 ANQGSEA. The CDR3 is made up of 13 amino acids. Trimming took off 4 bases at V and 2 bases at J, with 9 bases between the two ends. CDR3 residues: CSVAPTAGNTIYF. As DNA, the CDR3 is TGCAGCGTTGCCCCCACTGCTGGAAACACCATATATTTT.

The rearrangement joins TRBV5-1 to TRBJ2-1; 7 positions match TRBD1. Germline CDR1 and CDR2: SGHRS and YFSETQ. The CDR3 runs 15 residues. Losses at the gene ends were 0 bases for V and 4 bases for J; bases not matched to a gene: 4. CDR3 protein: CASSLVDRPYNEQFF. The CDR3 coding sequence is TGCGCCAGCAGCTTGGTGGACAGGCCGTACAATGAGCAGTTCTTC.

The V call is TRBV6-2 or TRBV6-3, the J call TRBJ2-3; 8 nucleotides line up with TRBD1. The CDR3 consists of 14 residues. V lost 3 bases, J lost 4 bases, and 3 bases stayed unmatched. Germline V lookup: CDR1 MNHEY, CDR2 SVGEGT. CDR3 sequence (DNA): TGTGCCAGCAGTTATGACAGGGGCTCAGATACGCAGTATTTT. This codes for CASSYDRGSDTQYF.

V is TRBV12-3 or TRBV12-4 and J is TRBJ1-1; TRBD1 matches 7 bases. Losses at the gene ends were 10 bases for V and 8 bases for J; bases not matched to a gene: 13. The CDR3 is made up of 13 amino acids. The chain's CDR3 is CATRRTGLLEAFF. The CDR3 nucleotides read TGTGCCACCCGCCGGACAGGCCTATTAGAAGCTTTCTTT.

The genes are TRBV10-2 and TRBJ2-7; 9 bases fit TRBD2. Per the germline V gene, CDR1 is WSHSY and CDR2 is SAAADI. V trimming: 6 bases; J trimming: 3 bases; junction bases outside the gene matches: 6. This CDR3 spans 14 amino acids. DNA of the CDR3: TGCGCCAGCAGCATAGCGGGGGCGAACTACGAGCAGTACTTC. Translating gives CASSIAGANYEQYF.